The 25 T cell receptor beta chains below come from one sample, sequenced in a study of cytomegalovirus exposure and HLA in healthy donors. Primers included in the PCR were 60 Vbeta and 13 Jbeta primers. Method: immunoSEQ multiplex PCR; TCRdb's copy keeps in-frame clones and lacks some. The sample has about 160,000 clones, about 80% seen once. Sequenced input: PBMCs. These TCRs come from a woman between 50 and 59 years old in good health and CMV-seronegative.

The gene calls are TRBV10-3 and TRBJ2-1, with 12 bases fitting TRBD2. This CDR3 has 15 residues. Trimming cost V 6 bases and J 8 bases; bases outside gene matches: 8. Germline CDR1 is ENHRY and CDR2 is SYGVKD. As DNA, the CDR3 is TGTGCCATCAGGCTAGCGGGAGGGGATGTCGATGAGCAGTTCTTC. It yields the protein CAIRLAGGDVDEQFF.

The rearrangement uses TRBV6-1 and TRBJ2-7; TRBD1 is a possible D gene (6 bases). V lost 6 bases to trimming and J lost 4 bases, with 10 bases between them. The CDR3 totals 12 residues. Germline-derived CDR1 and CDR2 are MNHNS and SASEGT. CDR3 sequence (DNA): TGTGCCAGCAGAGCACAGGGTTACGAGCAGTACTTC. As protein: CASRAQGYEQYF.

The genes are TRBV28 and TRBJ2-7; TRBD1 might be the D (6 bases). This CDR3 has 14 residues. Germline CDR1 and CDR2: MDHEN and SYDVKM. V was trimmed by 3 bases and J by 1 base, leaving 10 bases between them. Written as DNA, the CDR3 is TGTGCCAGCAGTTTCTACGGACAGTCCTACGAGCAGTACTTC. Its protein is CASSFYGQSYEQYF.

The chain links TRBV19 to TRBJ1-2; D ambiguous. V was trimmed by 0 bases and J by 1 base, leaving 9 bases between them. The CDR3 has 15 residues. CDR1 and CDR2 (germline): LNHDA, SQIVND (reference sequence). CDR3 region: CASSIDHRDNYGYTF. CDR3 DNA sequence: TGTGCCAGTAGTATAGATCACCGGGATAACTATGGCTACACCTTC.

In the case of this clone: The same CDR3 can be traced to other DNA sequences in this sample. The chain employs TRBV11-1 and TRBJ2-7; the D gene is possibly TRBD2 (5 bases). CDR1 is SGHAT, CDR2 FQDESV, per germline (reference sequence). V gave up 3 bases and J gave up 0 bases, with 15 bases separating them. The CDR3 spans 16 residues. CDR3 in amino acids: CASSLMPEGRSYEQYF. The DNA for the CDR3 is TGTGCCAGCAGCTTGATGCCCGAGGGCCGCTCCTACGAGCAGTACTTC.

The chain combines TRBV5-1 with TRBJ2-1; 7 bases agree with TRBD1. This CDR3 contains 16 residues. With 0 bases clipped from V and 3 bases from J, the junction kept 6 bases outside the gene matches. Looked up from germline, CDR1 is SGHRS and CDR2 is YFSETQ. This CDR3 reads CASSLGGTGVYNEQFF. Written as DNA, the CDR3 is TGCGCCAGCAGCTTGGGGGGAACAGGGGTCTACAATGAGCAGTTCTTC.

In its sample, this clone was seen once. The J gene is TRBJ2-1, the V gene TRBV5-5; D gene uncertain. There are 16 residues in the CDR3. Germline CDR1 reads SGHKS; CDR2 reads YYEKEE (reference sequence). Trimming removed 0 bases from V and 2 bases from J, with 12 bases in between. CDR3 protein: CASSLAPSQTYNEQFF. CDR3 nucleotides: TGTGCCAGCAGCTTGGCCCCCTCCCAGACCTACAATGAGCAGTTCTTC.

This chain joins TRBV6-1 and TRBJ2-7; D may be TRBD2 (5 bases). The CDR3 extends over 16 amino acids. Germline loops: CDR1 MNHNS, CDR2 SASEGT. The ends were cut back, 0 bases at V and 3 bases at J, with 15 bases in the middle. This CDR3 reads CASSEAGSAHFYEQYF. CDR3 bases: TGTGCCAGCAGTGAAGCAGGGAGTGCCCATTTCTACGAGCAGTACTTC.

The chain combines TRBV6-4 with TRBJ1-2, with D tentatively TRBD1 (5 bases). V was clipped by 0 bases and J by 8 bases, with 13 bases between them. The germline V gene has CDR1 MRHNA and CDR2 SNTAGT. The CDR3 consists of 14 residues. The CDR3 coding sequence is TGTGCCAGCAGTGACTCGCTTGAAGGGGAAGGCTACACCTTC. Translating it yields CASSDSLEGEGYTF.

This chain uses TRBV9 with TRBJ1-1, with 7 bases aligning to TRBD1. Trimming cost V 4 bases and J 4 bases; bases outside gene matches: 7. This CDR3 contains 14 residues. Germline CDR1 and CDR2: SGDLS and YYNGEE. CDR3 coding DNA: TGTGCCAGCAGCCCCTTGACAGGGATCACTGAAGCTTTCTTT. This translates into CASSPLTGITEAFF.

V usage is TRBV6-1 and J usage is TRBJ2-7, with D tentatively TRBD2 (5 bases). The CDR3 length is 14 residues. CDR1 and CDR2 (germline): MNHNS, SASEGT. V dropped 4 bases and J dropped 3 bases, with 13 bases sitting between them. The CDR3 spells CASSAILEGYEQYF. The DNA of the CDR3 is TGTGCCAGCAGTGCCATCCTAGAGGGCTACGAGCAGTACTTC.

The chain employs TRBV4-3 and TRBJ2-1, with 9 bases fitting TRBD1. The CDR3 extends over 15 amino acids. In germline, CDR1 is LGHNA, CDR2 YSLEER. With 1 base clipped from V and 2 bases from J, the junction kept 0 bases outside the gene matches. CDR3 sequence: CASSQGDRAYNEQFF. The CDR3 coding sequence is TGCGCCAGCAGCCAAGGGGACAGGGCCTACAATGAGCAGTTCTTC.

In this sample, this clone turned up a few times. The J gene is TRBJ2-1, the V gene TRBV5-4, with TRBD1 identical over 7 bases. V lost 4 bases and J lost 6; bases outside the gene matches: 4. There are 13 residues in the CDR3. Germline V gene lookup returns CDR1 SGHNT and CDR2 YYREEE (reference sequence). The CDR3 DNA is TGTGCCAGCAGCCCGGGGACAGTCAATGAGCAGTTCTTC. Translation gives CASSPGTVNEQFF.

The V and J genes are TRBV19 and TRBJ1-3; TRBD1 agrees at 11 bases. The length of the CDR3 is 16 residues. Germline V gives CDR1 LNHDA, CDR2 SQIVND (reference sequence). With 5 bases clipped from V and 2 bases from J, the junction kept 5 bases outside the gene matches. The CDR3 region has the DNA TGTGCCAGTAGTCAAGGACAGGGGGCTACTGGAAACACCATATATTTT. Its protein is CASSQGQGATGNTIYF.

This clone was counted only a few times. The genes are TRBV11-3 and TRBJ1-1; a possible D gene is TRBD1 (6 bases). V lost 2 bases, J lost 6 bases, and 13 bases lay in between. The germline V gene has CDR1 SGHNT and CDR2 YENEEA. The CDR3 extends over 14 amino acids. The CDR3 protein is CASSLKASGAEAFF. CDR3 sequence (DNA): TGTGCCAGCAGCTTAAAGGCGTCAGGGGCTGAAGCTTTCTTT. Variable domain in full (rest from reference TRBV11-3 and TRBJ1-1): EAGVVQSPRYKIIEKKQPVAFWCNPISGHNTLYWYLQNLGQGPELLIRYENEEAVDDSQLPKDRFSAERLKGVDSTLKIQPAELGDSAVYLCASSLKASGAEAFFGQGTRLTVV.

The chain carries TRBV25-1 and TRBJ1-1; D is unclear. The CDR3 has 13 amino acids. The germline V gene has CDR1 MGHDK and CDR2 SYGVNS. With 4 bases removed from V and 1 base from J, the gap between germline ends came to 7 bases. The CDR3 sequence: CASSGAGNTEAFF. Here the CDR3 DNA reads TGTGCCAGCAGTGGGGCCGGGAACACTGAAGCTTTCTTT.

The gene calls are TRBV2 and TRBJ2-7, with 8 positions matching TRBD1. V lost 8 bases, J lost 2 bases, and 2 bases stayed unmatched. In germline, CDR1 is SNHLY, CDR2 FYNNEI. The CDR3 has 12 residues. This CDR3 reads CASRTGPYEQYF. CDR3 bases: TGTGCCAGCCGGACAGGGCCCTACGAGCAGTACTTC.

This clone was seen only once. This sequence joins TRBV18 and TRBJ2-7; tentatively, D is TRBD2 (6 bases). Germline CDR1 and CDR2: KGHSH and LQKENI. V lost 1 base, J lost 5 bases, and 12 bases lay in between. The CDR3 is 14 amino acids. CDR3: CASSPQGRSDEQYF. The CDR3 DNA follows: TGTGCCAGCTCACCACAAGGGAGGTCGGACGAGCAGTACTTC.

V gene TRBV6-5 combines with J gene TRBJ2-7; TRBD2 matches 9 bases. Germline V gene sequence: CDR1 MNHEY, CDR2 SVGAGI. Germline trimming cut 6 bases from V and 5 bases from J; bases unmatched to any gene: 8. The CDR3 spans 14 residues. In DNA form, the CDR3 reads TGTGCCAGCAGACCCGGGACTAGCAACAACGAGCAGTACTTC. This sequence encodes CASRPGTSNNEQYF.

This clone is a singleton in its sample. The CDR3 sequence: CASGAGTGVYEQYF. The CDR3 DNA reads as TGTGCCAGCGGGGCGGGGACAGGGGTCTACGAGCAGTACTTC. V usage is TRBV27 and J usage is TRBJ2-7; 10 bases align to TRBD1. There are 14 residues in the CDR3. Germline V gene data show CDR1 as MNHEY and CDR2 as SMNVEV (reference sequence). After removal of 8 bases from V and 3 bases from J, the junction contained 7 bases not matched to a gene.

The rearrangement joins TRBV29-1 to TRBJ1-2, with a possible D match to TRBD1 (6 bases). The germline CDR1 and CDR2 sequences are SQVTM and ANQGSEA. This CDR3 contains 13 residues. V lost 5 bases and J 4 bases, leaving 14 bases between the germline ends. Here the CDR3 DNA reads TGCAGCGTTCCAAAGACAGGCCTCTATGGCTACACCTTC. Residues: CSVPKTGLYGYTF.

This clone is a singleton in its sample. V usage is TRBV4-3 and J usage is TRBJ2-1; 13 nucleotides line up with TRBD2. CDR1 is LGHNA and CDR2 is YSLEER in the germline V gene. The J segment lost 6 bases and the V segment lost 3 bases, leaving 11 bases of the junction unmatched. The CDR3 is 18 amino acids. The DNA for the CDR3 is TGCGCCAGCAGCCAGACCCTAGGGACTAGCGGGACCGTCAATGAGCAGTTCTTC. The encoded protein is CASSQTLGTSGTVNEQFF.

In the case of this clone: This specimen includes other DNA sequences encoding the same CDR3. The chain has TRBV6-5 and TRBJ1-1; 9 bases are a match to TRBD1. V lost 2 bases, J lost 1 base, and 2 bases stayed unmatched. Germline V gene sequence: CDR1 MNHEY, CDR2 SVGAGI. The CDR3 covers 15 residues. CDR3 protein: CASSYLGQGNTEAFF. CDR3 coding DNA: TGTGCCAGCAGTTACCTGGGACAGGGGAACACTGAAGCTTTCTTT.

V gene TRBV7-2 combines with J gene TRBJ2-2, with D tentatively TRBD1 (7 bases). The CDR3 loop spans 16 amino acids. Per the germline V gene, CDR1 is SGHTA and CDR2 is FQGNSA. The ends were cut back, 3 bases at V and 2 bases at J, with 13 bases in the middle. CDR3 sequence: CASSFAGQTNTGELFF. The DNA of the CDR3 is TGTGCCAGCAGCTTCGCGGGACAGACAAACACCGGGGAGCTGTTTTTT.

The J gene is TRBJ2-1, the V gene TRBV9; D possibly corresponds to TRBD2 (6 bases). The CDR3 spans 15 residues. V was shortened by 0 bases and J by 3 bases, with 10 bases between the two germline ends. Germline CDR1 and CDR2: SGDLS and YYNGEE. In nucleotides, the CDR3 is TGTGCCAGCAGCGTAGGCTCTAGCGTCTACAATGAGCAGTTCTTC. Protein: CASSVGSSVYNEQFF.